What follows are 27 T cell receptor beta chains derived from one specimen sequenced in a study of blood T cell repertoires in COVID-19. The repertoire was sequenced with immunoSEQ multiplex PCR; TCRdb's copy has only in-frame clones and lacks some. This sample has 35,000 to 50,000 clones, with around nine tenths found just once. The sequencing input was peripheral blood. The receptor set was obtained from a human donor in a cohort sampled during active COVID-19.

The chain combines TRBV2 with TRBJ2-3; 11 bases map to TRBD2. CDR1 is SNHLY, CDR2 FYNNEI, per germline. The CDR3 contains 15 residues. The ends lost 7 bases at V and 3 bases at J; junction bases unmatched: 6. The CDR3 spells CASKRTSGLTDTQYF. In DNA, the CDR3 is TGTGCCAGCAAGCGGACTAGCGGGTTAACAGATACGCAGTATTTT. The full variable domain, with the rest looked up from reference TRBV2 and TRBJ2-3, is EPEVTQTPSHQVTQMGQEVILRCVPISNHLYFYWYRQILGQKVEFLVSFYNNEISEKSEIFDDQFSVERPDGSNFTLKIRSTKLEDSAMYFCASKRTSGLTDTQYFGPGTRLTVL.

CDR3: CASSPPRVYGYTF. The CDR3 DNA is TGTGCCAGCAGCCCACCCCGGGTTTATGGCTACACCTTC. The chain uses TRBV7-9 and TRBJ1-2; D remains unclear. CDR1 SEHNR and CDR2 FQNEAQ come from the germline V gene (reference sequence). V lost 5 bases, J lost 5 bases, and 12 bases lay in between. The CDR3 has 13 amino acids.

The table lists this clone with a count of one. The V and J genes are TRBV5-7 and TRBJ2-3; D might be TRBD2 (6 bases). TRBV5-7 is flagged as an ORF with uncertain function. The V end was cut by 4 bases, the J end by 3 bases, with 24 bases between. The CDR3 length is 18 residues. For the CDR3, the DNA is TGTGCCAGCAGCCCGGTAGACCCGGGACTTTGGAGAACAGATACGCAGTATTTT. This codes for CASSPVDPGLWRTDTQYF.

Within the sample, this clone is medium-sized. The CDR3, as DNA: TGTGCCAGCAGCCCCAGTACAGGGCGTGGTGGCTACACCTTC. It specifies CASSPSTGRGGYTF. This chain connects TRBV6-5 to TRBJ1-2; D is perhaps TRBD1 (6 bases). The CDR3 is 14 amino acids. The germline V and J ends were trimmed by 6 bases and 7 bases, with 18 bases remaining between them. Germline CDR1 MNHEY, CDR2 SVGAGI.

The sample holds a few counts of this clone. The chain employs TRBV18 and TRBJ2-2; D may be TRBD1 (6 bases). Trimming shortened V by 2 bases and J by 1 base, and 11 bases separated the two germline ends. This CDR3 is 16 amino acids long. CDR1 KGHSH and CDR2 LQKENI come from the germline V gene. The CDR3 nucleotides are TGTGCCAGCTCACCAATGGGCAGGGGGAACACCGGGGAGCTGTTTTTT. Translated, it gives CASSPMGRGNTGELFF.

The rearrangement links TRBV19 to TRBJ2-1; D is undetermined. Looked up from germline, CDR1 is LNHDA and CDR2 is SQIVND (reference sequence). The CDR3 spans 14 residues. The ends were cut back, 1 base at V and 0 bases at J, with 4 bases in the middle. CDR3 coding DNA: TGTGCCAGTAGTATAGCCAGCTCCTACAATGAGCAGTTCTTC. This encodes CASSIASSYNEQFF.

This clone was detected only a few times. V usage is TRBV7-9 and J usage is TRBJ2-7; D perhaps matches TRBD2 (6 bases). The germline V gene encodes CDR1 SEHNR and CDR2 FQNEAQ (reference sequence). The CDR3 consists of 11 residues. V lost 5 bases and J lost 5, with 7 bases in between. The CDR3 loop is CASSGEDEQYF. DNA for the CDR3: TGTGCCAGCAGCGGGGAGGACGAGCAGTACTTC.

V and J are TRBV27 and TRBJ2-4, with TRBD1 matching 10 bases. CDR3 length: 14 residues. The V gene's germline CDR1 is MNHEY and CDR2 SMNVEV (reference sequence). Trimming took 7 bases from V and 5 from J; bases not matched to a gene: 5. The CDR3 DNA reads as TGTGCCAGCACCCCGACAGGGGGCCAAAACATTCAGTACTTC. This translates into CASTPTGGQNIQYF.

This chain connects TRBV5-8 to TRBJ1-2; 9 bases map to TRBD1. The CDR3 has 14 amino acids. V lost 6 bases and J lost 6; bases outside the gene matches: 9. Looked up from germline, CDR1 is SGHTS and CDR2 is YDEGEE. The CDR3 DNA reads TGTGCCAGCACCTCTGGGACAGGGAGGGATGGCTACACCTTC. Protein: CASTSGTGRDGYTF.

The chain joins TRBV7-9 to TRBJ2-1; possibly TRBD1 for D (6 bases). Deletions cut 1 base from V and 5 bases from J, with 12 bases between. This CDR3 comprises 15 residues. Germline V lookup: CDR1 SEHNR, CDR2 FQNEAQ (reference sequence). CDR3 sequence reads: CASSLGSGAHNEQFF. The CDR3 nucleotides read TGTGCCAGCAGCTTAGGGTCAGGGGCGCACAATGAGCAGTTCTTC.

The chain uses TRBV30 and TRBJ1-4, with a possible D match to TRBD1 (6 bases). This CDR3 comprises 13 residues. The germline V gene has CDR1 GTSNPN and CDR2 SVGIG (reference sequence). V dropped 3 bases and J dropped 8 bases, with 13 bases sitting between them. The CDR3 region is CAWSGGAREKLFF. The CDR3 DNA follows: TGTGCCTGGAGCGGGGGGGCAAGGGAAAAACTGTTTTTT.

The gene calls are TRBV11-3 and TRBJ2-7, with 11 bases matching TRBD1. Trimming cost V 1 base and J 0 bases; bases outside gene matches: 5. Germline values: CDR1 SGHNT, CDR2 YENEEA. The CDR3 has 17 residues. The CDR3 DNA sequence: TGTGCCAGCAGCTTAGGGACAGGGGGCTTCGGCTCCTACGAGCAGTACTTC. Its translation is CASSLGTGGFGSYEQYF.

This rearrangement joins TRBV25-1 to TRBJ1-2, with TRBD1 matching over 10 bases. Looked up from germline, CDR1 is MGHDK and CDR2 is SYGVNS. V lost 4 bases to trimming and J lost 8 bases; unmatched junction nucleotides: 7. The CDR3 spans 14 residues. DNA of the CDR3: TGTGCCAGCAGTGTGGACAGGGGGATGGGGGGCTACACCTTC. Amino acid sequence: CASSVDRGMGGYTF.

CDR3 sequence reads: CASSLNRGETQYF. Here the CDR3 DNA reads TGTGCCAGCAGTCTTAATAGGGGGGAGACCCAGTACTTC. The chain links TRBV2 to TRBJ2-5, with D maybe TRBD1 (6 bases). Germline V CDR1 and CDR2: SNHLY, FYNNEI. The CDR3 extends over 13 amino acids. Trimming took off 5 bases at V and 5 bases at J, with 12 bases between the two ends.

This sequence joins TRBV3-1 (or the pseudogene TRBV3-2) and TRBJ1-2; D is undetermined. This CDR3 is built from 12 residues. Per germline, CDR1 LGHDT and CDR2 YNNKEL (reference sequence). V was pared by 1 base and J by 4 bases, with 4 bases between. The CDR3 here is CASSQGAYGYTF. Here the CDR3 DNA reads TGTGCCAGCAGCCAAGGGGCCTATGGCTACACCTTC.

The rearrangement joins TRBV6-2 or TRBV6-3 to TRBJ2-2, with 11 bases fitting TRBD2. Germline V gene lookup returns CDR1 MNHEY and CDR2 SVGEGT. With V trimmed by 2 bases and J by 0 bases, 5 bases remained unmatched. The CDR3 has 18 residues. The DNA of the CDR3 is TGTGCCAGCAGTTACGGTAAACTAGCGGGAGCGAACACCGGGGAGCTGTTTTTT. This codes for CASSYGKLAGANTGELFF.

This chain uses TRBV3-1 (or the pseudogene TRBV3-2) with TRBJ1-5, with D unclear. CDR3 length: 13 residues. Germline V lookup: CDR1 LGHDT, CDR2 YNNKEL (reference sequence). V was cut by 4 bases and J by 4 bases, with 8 bases left in between. The CDR3 spells CASSRAENQPQHF. The CDR3 nucleotides are TGTGCCAGCAGCCGCGCGGAGAATCAGCCCCAGCATTTT.

The chain has TRBV11-2 and TRBJ2-2; TRBD2 matches at 8 bases. This CDR3 spans 15 amino acids. J lost 2 bases, V lost 3 bases, and 2 bases had no gene match. Per germline, CDR1 SGHAT and CDR2 FQNNGV. CDR3 region: CASSFSGANTGELFF. The CDR3, as DNA: TGTGCCAGCAGCTTTAGCGGGGCCAACACCGGGGAGCTGTTTTTT.

The chain carries TRBV5-1 and TRBJ2-2; TRBD2 matches 11 bases. This CDR3 is built from 16 residues. V was pared by 4 bases and J by 4 bases, with 6 bases of the junction left unmatched. Per the germline V gene, CDR1 is SGHRS and CDR2 is YFSETQ. CDR3 region: CASSPAGTSGTGELFF. The CDR3, as DNA: TGCGCCAGCAGCCCCGCCGGGACTAGCGGCACCGGGGAGCTGTTTTTT.

This clone was seen a few times. Here the CDR3 reads CAWSVLSLDSPLHF. CDR3 nucleotides: TGTGCCTGGAGTGTACTTTCTTTGGATTCACCCCTCCACTTT. This rearrangement joins TRBV30 to TRBJ1-6; D ambiguous. The CDR3 runs to 14 residues. Germline values: CDR1 GTSNPN, CDR2 SVGIG (reference sequence). V lost 0 bases to trimming and J lost 8 bases, with 11 bases between them.

The rearrangement uses TRBV7-2 and TRBJ2-2; a weak D match, TRBD2 (6 bases). The germline gives CDR1 SGHTA, CDR2 FQGNSA. V was trimmed by 4 bases and J by 8 bases, leaving 20 bases between them. This CDR3 has 16 residues. The CDR3 loop is CASSWQSGTGAGELFF. CDR3 in DNA: TGTGCCAGCAGCTGGCAATCGGGGACGGGAGCGGGGGAGCTGTTTTTT. The whole variable domain, remainder taken from reference TRBV7-2 and TRBJ2-2, is GAGVSQSPSNKVTEKGKDVELRCDPISGHTALYWYRQSLGQGLEFLIYFQGNSAPDKSGLPSDRFSAERTGGSVSTLTIQRTQQEDSAVYLCASSWQSGTGAGELFFGEGSRLTVL.

V usage is TRBV6-1 and J usage is TRBJ1-2; the match to TRBD1 covers 11 bases. The trim removed 2 bases at V and 7 bases at J, leaving 3 bases unmatched. The CDR3 runs to 14 residues. Germline V gene data show CDR1 as MNHNS and CDR2 as SASEGT. This chain's CDR3 is CASSEFGTGGGYTF. CDR3 coding DNA: TGTGCCAGCAGTGAATTCGGGACAGGGGGTGGCTACACCTTC.

Here the CDR3 DNA reads TGTGCCAGCAGCTTGGGGGACTTGAGTTTCACAGATACGCAGTATTTT. Protein sequence: CASSLGDLSFTDTQYF. The chain employs TRBV5-4 and TRBJ2-3; tentative D call: TRBD2 (6 bases). CDR3 length: 16 residues. Trimming removed 0 bases at V and 2 bases at J, with 13 bases between. The germline gives CDR1 SGHNT, CDR2 YYREEE (reference sequence). The whole variable domain, remainder taken from reference TRBV5-4 and TRBJ2-3, is ETGVTQSPTHLIKTRGQQVTLRCSSQSGHNTVSWYQQALGQGPQFIFQYYREEENGRGNFPPRFSGLQFPNYSSELNVNALELDDSALYLCASSLGDLSFTDTQYFGPGTRLTVL.

This clone was seen more than once but under ten times. This chain uses TRBV7-2 with TRBJ1-4; tentatively, D is TRBD1 (6 bases). Trimming left V 1 base short and J 10 bases short, with 16 bases between. Germline V gene sequence: CDR1 SGHTA, CDR2 FQGNSA. The length of the CDR3 is 15 residues. In nucleotides, the CDR3 is TGTGCCAGCAGCTTAGAAGTAGGGGGTGCGGGAAAACTGTTTTTT. It translates to CASSLEVGGAGKLFF.

V and J are TRBV4-1 and TRBJ2-3, with D maybe TRBD2 (5 bases). The CDR3 has 14 residues. V was clipped by 4 bases and J by 0 bases, with 8 bases between them. Germline assignment: CDR1 MGHRA and CDR2 YSYEKL. The CDR3 spells CASSPRTSTDTQYF. CDR3 in DNA: TGCGCCAGCAGCCCTAGGACTAGCACAGATACGCAGTATTTT.

The chain uses TRBV19 and TRBJ1-1; 7 bases line up with TRBD1. Trimming cost V 8 bases and J 8 bases; bases outside gene matches: 5. CDR3 size: 11 residues. Germline assignment: CDR1 LNHDA and CDR2 SQIVND (reference sequence). Here the CDR3 reads CASRDRVEAFF. The CDR3, as DNA: TGTGCCAGTCGAGACAGGGTGGAAGCTTTCTTT.

This chain uses TRBV6-4 with TRBJ1-2; tentatively, D is TRBD1 (6 bases). The CDR3 covers 18 residues. V lost 4 bases, J lost 1 base, and 22 bases lay in between. Per the germline V gene, CDR1 is MRHNA and CDR2 is SNTAGT. The CDR3 nucleotides read TGTGCCAGCAGTGTCTTCCAGCCCCCCGGGACAATTAACTATGGCTACACCTTC. Translated, it gives CASSVFQPPGTINYGYTF.